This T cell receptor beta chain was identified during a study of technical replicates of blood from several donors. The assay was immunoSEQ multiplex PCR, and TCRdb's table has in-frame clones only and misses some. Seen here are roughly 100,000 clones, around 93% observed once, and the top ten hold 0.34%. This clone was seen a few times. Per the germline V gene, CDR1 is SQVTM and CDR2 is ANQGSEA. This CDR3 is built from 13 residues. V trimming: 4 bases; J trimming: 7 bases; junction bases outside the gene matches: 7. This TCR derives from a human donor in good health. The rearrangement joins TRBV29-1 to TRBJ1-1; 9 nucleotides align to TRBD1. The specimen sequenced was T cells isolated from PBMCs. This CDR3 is CSVAWTGDREAFF. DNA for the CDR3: TGCAGCGTTGCCTGGACAGGGGACCGTGAAGCTTTCTTT.